This entry concerns a single T cell receptor beta chain. In this sample, this clonotype turned up a few times. No antigen is known for it. There are no base qualities to consult, and no much larger clone falls within one base. Trimming takes 5 bases off V and 4 bases off J; junction bases not matched to a gene: 8. Looking up the germline V gene (reference sequence) yields CDR1 LNHDA and CDR2 SQIVND. From its cysteine to its phenylalanine, the CDR3 spans 15 amino acids. The DNA shown is the 45-base CDR3, in frame from base 1. Stable Graves' hyperthyroidism was defined as the absence of progression to ophthalmopathy over 18 months of follow-up. Hyperthyroidism patients were newly diagnosed, had a disease duration of under 2 months, and were aged 18 to 65 years. Any patient with an uncontrolled infection, another autoimmune disease, pregnancy or lactation was excluded. Clinical symptoms, serum thyroxine and TRAb, thyroid ultrasound, and orbital computed tomography formed the basis for the diagnoses. PBMCs were separated from under 12 ml of fresh peripheral blood using Ficoll-Paque density gradient centrifugation. Total RNA was extracted with Trizol reagent, and quality was checked on an Agilent 2100 Bioanalyzer.

This record comes from a study of T cells in Graves' hyperthyroidism and ophthalmopathy (dated by TCRdb to the late 2010s). For the study in its entirety: Peripheral blood samples were taken at initial diagnosis, before any treatment was given. The 75 to 100 discovery patients were randomly divided into training and test sets at a 7:3 ratio. The study also compared thyroid tissue and blood T-cell repertoires from over 5 Graves' hyperthyroidism patients. Prospective prediction of ophthalmopathy was tested in an independent validation cohort consisting of some 19 hyperthyroidism patients and 15 to 17 patients who later progressed to ophthalmopathy. The paper describes TCR Vbeta CDR3 sequencing of 135 peripheral blood samples, made up of under 50 ophthalmopathy patients, roughly 80 hyperthyroidism patients and some 17 progressor patients. TCR V-J signatures able to tell the groups apart were searched for in a discovery cohort of 95 to 100 patients, of whom more than 40 had Graves' ophthalmopathy and roughly 58 had stable Graves' hyperthyroidism. After sampling, hyperthyroidism patients received methimazole starting at 30 mg daily, and ophthalmopathy patients received high-dose intravenous methylprednisolone. Paper-wide results and their limitations: Sample size was not statistically predetermined, and investigators were not blinded to group allocation. In cross-validation, a model built on a 13 V-J signature told ophthalmopathy apart from stable hyperthyroidism with under 90% sensitivity and about 81% specificity, and in testing the same model reached 80%/75%. In validation, progression to ophthalmopathy was predicted by the model with 70% to 71% sensitivity and 72% to 80% specificity, a median of around 5.9 months before onset. Most expanded thyroid clonotypes (frequency above 0.001) were also detected in blood, suggesting blood repertoires may reflect thyroid immune responses.

The TCR beta CDR3 regions were amplified from RNA transcripts. For the first round of RT-PCR on the TCR CDR3, the HTBI primer set was used together with the Qiagen OneStep RT-PCR kit. Libraries were constructed in a second round of multiplex PCR, after which size selection and purification were performed. Sequencing of the libraries was done on an Illumina HiSeq2000 using paired-end 100 bp reads. Per the original workflow: SOAPnuke was used to process the raw data, throwing out any read that contained adapters or uncalled bases, had a mean Phred below 15, or lacked an exact constant-primer or identifier match. COPE v1.2.5 was used to merge high-quality paired reads, and clonotypes were defined as unique nucleotide sequences. MiTCR v1.1 was used to align the clonotypes against IMGT TRBV, TRBD and TRBJ reference segments. The analysis was restricted to V-J combinations with a frequency above 0.0001, which together covered 99.2% of the repertoires. The TCS score was defined as F50 (clonal expansion) divided by E x V (chaos), with BLOSUM62-based TCRdist calculated between CDR3 peptides within each V-J. Welch's t-statistics and random forest reduced 514 V-J features to 13, which were used in a naive Bayes classifier (R e1071). TCRdb took the public reads, trimmed them with fastp at Q25, ran MiXCR for clone calling and kept in-frame beta chains. Every distinct CDR3 protein forms one entry, paired with its most common genes and DNA. TCRdb assigned the V and J calls; the authors' analysis was not used. The sample contains around 600,000 distinct CDR3 sequences, approximately 14% of them found a single time. The ten largest clones represent 6.5% to 8% of the sample.

Sequencing used blood. The clonotype was recovered from a woman aged 25 to 39 with Graves' hyperthyroidism. The chain employs TRBV19 and TRBJ1-3, with 7 bases in between that match TRBD1. Read as DNA, the sequence is TGTGCCAGTAGTGCCGGACAGGAGAAAGGAAACACCATATATTTT. Translated, this is CASSAGQEKGNTIYF.